The 10 T cell receptor beta chains given below trace back to one sample, sequenced in a study of chemoradiotherapy in HPV16-positive cancers. Measured with immunoSEQ multiplex PCR; TCRdb has only the in-frame clones, and not every one. The sample carries roughly 4,500 clones, around 84% recorded once. Sequencing used tumor tissue, obtained from a patient who underwent chemoradiotherapy. The receptor set was obtained from a human donor with HPV-associated anogenital cancer.

In this sample, this clone turned up a few times. The rearrangement links TRBV30 to TRBJ2-6, with 8 bases identical to TRBD2. From germline, CDR1 is GTSNPN and CDR2 SVGIG (reference sequence). Unmatched junction bases numbered 7, after V lost 0 bases and J lost 0 bases. CDR3 length: 18 amino acids. The CDR3 DNA is TGTGCCTGGAGTGTACACCCGGGGGGGCCCTCTGGGGCCAACGTCCTGACTTTC. Amino acids: CAWSVHPGGPSGANVLTF.

The chain is built from TRBV13 and TRBJ2-7; D unresolved. With 1 base removed from V and 9 bases from J, the gap between germline ends came to 16 bases. CDR3 length: 14 residues. Germline V gives CDR1 PRHDT, CDR2 FYEKMQ (reference sequence). The CDR3 is CASSLVSRASGQYF. CDR3 nucleotide sequence: TGTGCCAGCAGCTTAGTCTCTCGGGCCTCCGGGCAGTACTTC. Complete variable domain (other parts from reference TRBV13 and TRBJ2-7): AAGVIQSPRHLIKEKRETATLKCYPIPRHDTVYWYQQGPGQDPQFLISFYEKMQSDKGSIPDRFSAQQFSDYHSELNMSSLELGDSALYFCASSLVSRASGQYFGPGTRLTVT.

The V gene is TRBV9, the J gene TRBJ2-2, with 9 bases fitting TRBD1. The CDR3 is 16 residues long. V lost 3 bases to trimming and J lost 5 bases; unmatched junction nucleotides: 8. Germline V gives CDR1 SGDLS, CDR2 YYNGEE. The CDR3 DNA sequence: TGTGCCAGCAGCGGACCGGGACAGGGAGAGACCGGGGAGCTGTTTTTT. Encoded protein: CASSGPGQGETGELFF. The whole variable domain, filled in from reference TRBV9 and TRBJ2-2, reads DSGVTQTPKHLITATGQRVTLRCSPRSGDLSVYWYQQSLDQGLQFLIQYYNGEERAKGNILERFSAQQFPDLHSELNLSSLELGDSALYFCASSGPGQGETGELFFGEGSRLTVL.

The J gene is TRBJ1-2, the V gene TRBV7-2; tentative D call: TRBD1 (6 bases). V lost 2 bases, J lost 0 bases, and 13 bases lay in between. Germline values: CDR1 SGHTA, CDR2 FQGNSA. The CDR3 has 16 residues. CDR3 nucleotide sequence: TGTGCCAGCAGCTTAATGCCAGGGGCCTCTAACTATGGCTACACCTTC. This translates into CASSLMPGASNYGYTF.

This chain joins TRBV10-2 and TRBJ2-7; TRBD2 aligns across 7 bases. Germline values: CDR1 WSHSY, CDR2 SAAADI. CDR3 length: 14 residues. The V gene end was trimmed by 3 bases and the J gene end by 4 bases; junction bases not matched to a gene: 6. The CDR3 nucleotides read TGCGCCAGCAGTGACCAGACTAGCAGGTACGAGCAGTACTTC. Translating it yields CASSDQTSRYEQYF.

This sequence joins TRBV10-2 and TRBJ1-1; 8 bases agree with TRBD1. This CDR3 has 14 residues. The V segment lost 6 bases and the J segment 1 base; nucleotides outside the gene matches: 4. Per the germline V gene, CDR1 is WSHSY and CDR2 is SAAADI. This CDR3 is CASSGQGWNTEAFF. In nucleotides, the CDR3 is TGCGCCAGCAGCGGACAGGGCTGGAACACTGAAGCTTTCTTT.

The V call is TRBV6-5, the J call TRBJ1-4, with D tentatively TRBD1 (5 bases). The CDR3 is 16 residues long. The germline gives CDR1 MNHEY, CDR2 SVGAGI. V was pared by 1 base and J by 0 bases, with 9 bases between. The chain's CDR3 is CASSYWTQATNEKLFF. For the CDR3, the DNA is TGTGCCAGCAGTTACTGGACACAAGCAACTAATGAAAAACTGTTTTTT.

The chain couples TRBV6-1 to TRBJ2-2; the match to TRBD1 covers 9 bases. There are 14 residues in the CDR3. V gave up 6 bases and J gave up 6 bases; unmatched junction bases: 5. The germline gives CDR1 MNHNS, CDR2 SASEGT. The CDR3 loop reads CASRTTGGPGELFF. CDR3 nucleotides: TGTGCCAGCAGGACTACAGGGGGCCCCGGGGAGCTGTTTTTT.

DNA of the CDR3: TGCAGCGTTGACAGCCCTAGCACAGATACGCAGTATTTT. Translating gives CSVDSPSTDTQYF. The chain employs TRBV29-1 and TRBJ2-3; the D is unclear. The CDR3 consists of 13 residues. The V end was cut by 3 bases, the J end by 0 bases, with 7 bases between. Germline CDR1 is SQVTM and CDR2 is ANQGSEA.

The V gene is TRBV19, the J gene TRBJ1-1; 12 bases agree with TRBD1. This CDR3 is built from 15 residues. V shed 3 bases, J shed 4 bases, and the junction held 3 bases outside the gene matches. From germline, CDR1 is LNHDA and CDR2 SQIVND (reference sequence). The CDR3 here is CASSMGQGAGTEAFF. DNA of the CDR3: TGTGCCAGTAGTATGGGACAGGGGGCAGGCACTGAAGCTTTCTTT.